A selection of T cell receptor beta chains follows, all from one sample in a study of shared clonotypes between healthy human individuals. The repertoire was sequenced with immunoSEQ multiplex PCR; TCRdb's copy has only in-frame clones and lacks some. Here the sample spans approximately 740,000 clones, 92% being singletons. The sample taken for sequencing was naive CD8+ T cells sorted from blood. The receptors shown here come from a young man in good health. The CDR3 runs from the conserved cysteine through the conserved F or W. Size is omitted from some rows. Given values are once, few, many or a class for expanded clones.

j_gene,v_gene,abundance,CDR3aa
TRBJ2-1,TRBV6-9,NA,CASSLRTADEQFF
TRBJ2-3,TRBV9,NA,CASSVKAGATDTQYF
TRBJ2-7,TRBV19,once,CASNWKLGGNYEQYF
TRBJ2-1,TRBV28,once,CASRGRGTKNEQFF
TRBJ2-6,TRBV21-1,NA,CATPDRPDSGANVLTF
TRBJ2-3,TRBV4-1,NA,CASSHPKTSGSGPDTQYF
TRBJ2-7,TRBV27,NA,CASSLSLASGTYEQYF
TRBJ2-7,TRBV11-2,NA,CASSNPRQPEQYF
TRBJ1-1,TRBV29-1,NA,CSGGTGGTEAFF
TRBJ2-5,TRBV2,NA,CASSEGLAGGPLETQYF
TRBJ2-3,TRBV6-6,once,CASSLTAGRGTDTQYF
TRBJ1-1,TRBV19,NA,CASSLMPYRDTEAFF
TRBJ2-1,TRBV28,NA,CASSSGLAGGRQFF
TRBJ2-3,TRBV11-3,NA,CASSSVRGSGAQYF
TRBJ2-1,TRBV19,NA,CASSAWTGLNAYNEQFF
TRBJ2-7,TRBV5-1,NA,CASSPYPGTGSFEQYF
TRBJ1-3,TRBV28,NA,CASSLETGNTIYF
TRBJ2-5,TRBV2,NA,CASIWGLETQYF
TRBJ2-1,TRBV29-1,NA,CSVEDSGEQFF
TRBJ1-4,TRBV9,NA,CASSPVPVGGYISTNEKLFF
TRBJ2-3,TRBV11-3,NA,CASSFGGSRTDTQYF
TRBJ2-5,TRBV25-1,NA,CASSEYQGALETQYF
TRBJ2-5,TRBV13,NA,CASSPKAGGQETQYF
TRBJ2-1,TRBV27,NA,CASSSPQALGLYNEQFF
TRBJ2-7,TRBV4-1,NA,CASSQDTGLDEQYF
TRBJ2-7,TRBV11-2,NA,CASSLLSRGAAVDEQYF
TRBJ2-3,TRBV11-2,many,CASSLEVGRGRLDTQYF
TRBJ2-1,TRBV9,NA,CASSVEPSSYNEQFF
TRBJ2-5,TRBV5-4,NA,CARHTQGEETQYF
TRBJ2-5,TRBV27,NA,CASSHQFVQRETQYF
TRBJ2-1,TRBV4-1,NA,CASSQGVYNEQFF
TRBJ2-7,TRBV28,NA,CASSIGTLNTYEQYF
TRBJ1-1,TRBV4-1,NA,CASSLRSLDRLLNTEAFF
TRBJ2-7,TRBV2,NA,CASRSMSDSTYEQYF
TRBJ2-1,TRBV19,NA,CASSIVAVSSYNEQFF
TRBJ2-1,TRBV15,NA,CATSRERQGLNEQFF
TRBJ2-1,TRBV4-3,NA,CASSQESLAGYNEQFF
TRBJ2-1,TRBV28,NA,CASGTWTGRYNEQFF
TRBJ1-5,TRBV27,NA,CASSLVGGLQPQHF
TRBJ2-3,TRBV15,NA,CATRERSTDTQYF
TRBJ2-3,TRBV10-2,NA,CASIGRIRWDTQYF